At least ten counts were recorded for the clone carrying this T cell receptor (beta chain). Its antigen is undetermined. The data belong to a study of T cells in Graves' hyperthyroidism and ophthalmopathy. Whole-study findings and limits: Most expanded thyroid clonotypes above 0.001 also appeared in blood.

Germline CDR1 is SGHRS and CDR2 is YFSETQ. CDR3 size: 14 residues. V lost 0 bases and J 7 bases, leaving 11 bases between the germline ends. Each diagnosis drew on symptoms, thyroxine, TRAb, thyroid ultrasound and orbital computed tomography findings. Regions amplified from RNA transcripts were the TCR beta CDR3 regions. First-round RT-PCR of the TCR CDR3 relied on the HTBI primer set. TCRdb reprocessed the multiplex PCR reads via MiXCR and lists one record per CDR3 protein. The sample records roughly 300,000 distinct CDR3 sequences, 18% being singletons. The sample was blood. The rearrangement joins TRBV5-1 to TRBJ2-1; weak D call: TRBD1 (5 bases). The receptor was derived from a woman aged 45-59 years with Graves' hyperthyroidism. Here the CDR3 reads CASSLVQGRNEQFF. For the CDR3, the DNA is TGCGCCAGCAGCTTGGTGCAGGGCAGGAATGAGCAGTTCTTC.